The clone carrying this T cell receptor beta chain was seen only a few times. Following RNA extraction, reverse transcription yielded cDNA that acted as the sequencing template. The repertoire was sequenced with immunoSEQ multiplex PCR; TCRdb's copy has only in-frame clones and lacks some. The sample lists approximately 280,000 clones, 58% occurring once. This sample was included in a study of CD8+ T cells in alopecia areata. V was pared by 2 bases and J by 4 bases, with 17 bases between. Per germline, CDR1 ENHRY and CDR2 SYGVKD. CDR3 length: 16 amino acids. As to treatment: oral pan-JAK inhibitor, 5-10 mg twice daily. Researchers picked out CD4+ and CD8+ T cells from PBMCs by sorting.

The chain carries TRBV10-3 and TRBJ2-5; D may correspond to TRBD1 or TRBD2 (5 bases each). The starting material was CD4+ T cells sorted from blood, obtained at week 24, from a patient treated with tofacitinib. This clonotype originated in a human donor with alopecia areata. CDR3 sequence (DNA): TGTGCCATCAGTGAGCGCGGGCAGGGTGGTGGAGAGACCCAGTACTTC. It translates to CAISERGQGGGETQYF.